The 15 T cell receptor beta chains below were found in one sample sequenced in a study of identical twins. Each CDR3 protein gets one entry after TCRdb re-called the 5' RACE reads with MiXCR. The table has some 1,600,000 distinct CDR3 sequences, 25% to 35% seen once. Sequenced material: cord blood. Source of these receptors: a newborn girl in good health.

This clonotype was seen more than once but under ten times. The junction and the germline gene differ at one end; a read error may be behind it. The chain joins TRBV20-1 to TRBJ1-2; tentatively, D is TRBD1 (5 bases). Germline values: CDR1 DFQATT, CDR2 SNEGSKA (reference sequence). This CDR3 is 11 amino acids long. The CDR3 DNA reads as TGTACAGGACAAAAAAACTATGGCTACACCTTC. As protein: CTGQKNYGYTF.

This clonotype has only a few counts. This sequence joins TRBV7-9 and TRBJ1-2; D gene ambiguous. CDR3 size: 15 residues. V shed 2 bases and J shed 1 base, with 11 bases lying between them. Germline assignment: CDR1 SEHNR and CDR2 FQNEAQ (reference sequence). In DNA, the CDR3 is TGTGCCAGCAGCTTACCCTCTCGCAATAACTATGGCTACACCTTC. It is translated as CASSLPSRNNYGYTF.

The sample holds a few counts of this clonotype. The gene calls are TRBV10-3 and TRBJ2-1; D possibly corresponds to TRBD2 (6 bases). The CDR3 has 13 amino acids. Deletions cut 0 bases from V and 8 bases from J, with 8 bases between. Germline V CDR1 and CDR2: ENHRY, SYGVKD. This CDR3 is CAISESTGDEQFF. CDR3 DNA sequence: TGTGCCATCAGTGAGTCGACGGGGGATGAGCAGTTCTTC.

This clonotype was counted between two and nine times. This chain joins TRBV11-1 and TRBJ2-2; maybe TRBD2 (5 bases). CDR3 size: 15 residues. Looked up from germline, CDR1 is SGHAT and CDR2 is FQDESV (reference sequence). Trimming left V 6 bases short and J 4 bases short, with 15 bases between. CDR3 in DNA: TGTGCCAGCAGTGGCGGACTCCTTACCACCGGGGAGCTGTTTTTT. Its translation is CASSGGLLTTGELFF.

This clonotype turned up a few times. This chain joins TRBV6-6 and TRBJ2-3; TRBD2 aligns across 13 bases. Losses at the gene ends were 8 bases for V and 8 bases for J; bases not matched to a gene: 10. The CDR3 contains 15 residues. CDR1 and CDR2 from the germline V gene are MNHNY and SVGAGI (reference sequence). The CDR3 here is CASGSGLAGVVTQYF. The CDR3 DNA reads TGTGCCAGCGGTTCTGGACTAGCGGGAGTGGTTACGCAGTATTTT.

This clonotype occurred a few times. The rearrangement links TRBV6-6 to TRBJ2-5; 7 nucleotides agree with TRBD1. V lost 4 bases to trimming and J lost 2 bases; unmatched junction nucleotides: 7. This CDR3 has 15 residues. In germline, CDR1 is MNHNY, CDR2 SVGAGI (reference sequence). The chain's CDR3 is CASSSRDSIQETQYF. CDR3 bases: TGTGCCAGCAGTTCCCGGGACAGCATACAAGAGACCCAGTACTTC.

The chain carries TRBV6-5 and TRBJ2-2, with 9 positions matching TRBD2. This CDR3 comprises 17 residues. Germline assignment: CDR1 MNHEY and CDR2 SVGAGI. Trimming removed 2 bases from V and 0 bases from J; junction bases left unmatched: 4. CDR3 region: CASSYGGRGANTGELFF. The DNA for the CDR3 is TGTGCCAGCAGTTACGGCGGGAGGGGCGCGAACACCGGGGAGCTGTTTTTT.

This clonotype came up once. This sequence joins TRBV20-1 and TRBJ2-1; D gene uncertain. This CDR3 region has 15 residues. V lost 1 base and J 0 bases, leaving 10 bases between the germline ends. Per the germline V gene, CDR1 is DFQATT and CDR2 is SNEGSKA (reference sequence). This CDR3 is CSARGLQRSYNEQFF. CDR3 DNA: TGCAGTGCTAGAGGGCTCCAGCGCTCCTACAATGAGCAGTTCTTC.

The gene calls are TRBV9 and TRBJ2-3; no definite D call. The V gene lost 0 bases and the J gene lost 0 bases, with 17 bases spanning the gap. Germline V gene data show CDR1 as SGDLS and CDR2 as YYNGEE. This CDR3 contains 18 residues. The CDR3 bases are TGTGCCAGCAGCGTAGACGGGTTCATGGGCGCTAGCACAGATACGCAGTATTTT. As protein: CASSVDGFMGASTDTQYF.

In this sample, this clonotype turned up once. V and J are TRBV28 and TRBJ1-4, with TRBD1 identical over 7 bases. The V and J ends lost 4 bases and 5 bases, in that order; junction bases with no gene match: 7. Germline assignment: CDR1 MDHEN and CDR2 SYDVKM. This CDR3 contains 15 residues. In DNA, the CDR3 is TGTGCCAGCAGTTATCACAGGGGTTCCAATGAAAAACTGTTTTTT. It yields the protein CASSYHRGSNEKLFF.

The chain combines TRBV4-1 with TRBJ1-5; tentative D call: TRBD1 (6 bases). The CDR3 contains 15 residues. Trimming took off 2 bases at V and 4 bases at J, with 12 bases between the two ends. The germline V gene has CDR1 MGHRA and CDR2 YSYEKL. CDR3 amino acids: CASSQWGDKNQPQHF. CDR3 DNA sequence: TGCGCCAGCAGCCAATGGGGGGACAAGAATCAGCCCCAGCATTTT.

V gene TRBV6-5 combines with J gene TRBJ1-2, with D uncertain. Germline lookup yields CDR1 MNHEY and CDR2 SVGAGI. This CDR3 is built from 11 residues. Deletions cut 8 bases from V and 8 bases from J, with 12 bases between. CDR3 residues: CASLSPRGYTF. The CDR3 nucleotides read TGTGCCAGCTTATCTCCCAGAGGCTACACCTTC.

The chain has TRBV20-1 and TRBJ1-1, with D uncertain. V lost 4 bases, J lost 1 base, and 10 bases lay in between. Germline values: CDR1 DFQATT, CDR2 SNEGSKA (reference sequence). The CDR3 is 13 residues long. CDR3 sequence: CSAKGKPNTEAFF. CDR3 sequence (DNA): TGCAGTGCTAAGGGCAAACCGAACACTGAAGCTTTCTTT.

This clonotype occurred a few times. The rearrangement links TRBV14 to TRBJ2-1; the D gene is possibly TRBD2 (6 bases). Germline CDR1 is SGHDN and CDR2 is FVKESK. The V gene lost 0 bases and the J gene lost 2 bases, with 8 bases spanning the gap. This CDR3 is built from 15 residues. In DNA, the CDR3 is TGTGCCAGCAGCCAAGATACGGGGGCCTACAATGAGCAGTTCTTC. This encodes CASSQDTGAYNEQFF.

V and J are TRBV20-1 and TRBJ2-4; D is perhaps TRBD1 or TRBD2 (5 bases each). The DNA end lines up better with TRBJ2-7; the J call may be wrong. Germline CDR1 DFQATT, CDR2 SNEGSKA (reference sequence). The CDR3 is 15 amino acids. CDR3 residues: CSARDRERLWYEQYF. CDR3 nucleotide sequence: TGCAGTGCTAGAGACAGGGAGCGCCTGTGGTACGAGCAGTACTTC.